At least ten counts were recorded for the clone carrying this TCR beta chain. The antigen is undetermined. These data are taken from a study of CD8+CD57+ T cells in acquired aplastic anemia. Germline V gene data show CDR1 as KGHDR and CDR2 as SFDVKD. CDR3 length: 18 residues. Unmatched junction bases numbered 7, after V lost 3 bases and J lost 0 bases. Genomic DNA was employed as the template in profiling TCR beta VDJ and CDR3. TCRdb recomputed calls from the reads with MiXCR, one row per CDR3 protein. The data show 200,000 to 250,000 distinct CDR3 sequences, around 32% seen once. The study, taken as a whole, reports: Overlap between patients and controls comprised 25 to 30 CD8+ CDR3 sequences.

The TCR originated in a human donor in good health, serving as a control. The sample taken for sequencing was sorted CD4+, CD8+, or CD8+CD57+ T cells (not recorded which) from PBMCs. The V and J genes are TRBV24-1 and TRBJ2-3, with 11 positions matching TRBD2. In DNA form, the CDR3 reads TGTGCCACCAGTGATCAAGGGACTAGCGGAGCCAGCACAGATACGCAGTATTTT. Its translation: CATSDQGTSGASTDTQYF.